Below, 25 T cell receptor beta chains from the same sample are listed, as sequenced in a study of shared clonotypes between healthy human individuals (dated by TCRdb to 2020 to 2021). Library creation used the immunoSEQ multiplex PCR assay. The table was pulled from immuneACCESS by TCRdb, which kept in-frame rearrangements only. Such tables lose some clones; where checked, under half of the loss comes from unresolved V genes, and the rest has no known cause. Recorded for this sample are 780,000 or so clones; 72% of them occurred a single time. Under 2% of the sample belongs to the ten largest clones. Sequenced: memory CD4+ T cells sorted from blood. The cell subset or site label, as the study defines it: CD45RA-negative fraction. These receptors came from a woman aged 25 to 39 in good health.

This CDR3 is CASSLGVSSGQETQYF. The CDR3, as DNA: TGTGCCAGCAGCTTAGGAGTTTCTAGCGGCCAAGAGACCCAGTACTTC. The V gene is TRBV7-2, the J gene TRBJ2-5, with 7 bases matching TRBD2. The CDR3 extends over 16 amino acids. Unmatched junction bases numbered 6, after V lost 1 base and J lost 1 base. Per the germline V gene, CDR1 is SGHTA and CDR2 is FQGNSA.

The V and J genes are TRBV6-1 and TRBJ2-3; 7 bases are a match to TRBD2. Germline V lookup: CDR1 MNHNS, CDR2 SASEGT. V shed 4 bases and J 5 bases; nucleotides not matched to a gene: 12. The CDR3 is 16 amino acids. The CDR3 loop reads CASSATSVVSIDTQYF. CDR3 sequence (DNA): TGTGCCAGCAGTGCCACTAGCGTGGTATCTATAGATACGCAGTATTTT.

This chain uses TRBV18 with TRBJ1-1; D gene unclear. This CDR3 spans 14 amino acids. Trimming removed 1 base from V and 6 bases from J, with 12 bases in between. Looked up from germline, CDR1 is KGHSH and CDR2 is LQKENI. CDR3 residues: CASSPQGTGPEAFF. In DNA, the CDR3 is TGTGCCAGCTCACCACAGGGCACGGGCCCTGAAGCTTTCTTT. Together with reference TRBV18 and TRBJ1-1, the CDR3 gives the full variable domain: NAGVMQNPRHLVRRRGQEARLRCSPMKGHSHVYWYRQLPEEGLKFMVYLQKENIIDESGMPKERFSAEFPKEGPSILRIQQVVRGDSAAYFCASSPQGTGPEAFFGQGTRLTVV.

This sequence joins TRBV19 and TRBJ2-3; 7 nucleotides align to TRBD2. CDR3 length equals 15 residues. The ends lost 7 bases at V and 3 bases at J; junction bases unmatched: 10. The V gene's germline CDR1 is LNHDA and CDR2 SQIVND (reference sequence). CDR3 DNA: TGTGCCAGTAAAATGCGGACTAGTGTAACAGATACGCAGTATTTT. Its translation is CASKMRTSVTDTQYF.

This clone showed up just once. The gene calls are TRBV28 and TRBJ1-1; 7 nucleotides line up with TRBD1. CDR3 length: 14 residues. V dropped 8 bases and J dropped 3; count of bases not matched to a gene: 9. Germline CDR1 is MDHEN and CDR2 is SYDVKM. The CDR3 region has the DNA TGTGCCAGCGGCATGACAGGGAGGGACACTGAAGCTTTCTTT. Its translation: CASGMTGRDTEAFF.

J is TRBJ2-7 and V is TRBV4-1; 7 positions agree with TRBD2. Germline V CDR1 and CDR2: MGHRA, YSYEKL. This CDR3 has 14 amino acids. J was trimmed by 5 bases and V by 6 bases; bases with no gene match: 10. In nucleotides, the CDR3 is TGCGCCAGCAGGCTAGGACTAGATTTGGACGAGCAGTACTTC. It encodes CASRLGLDLDEQYF.

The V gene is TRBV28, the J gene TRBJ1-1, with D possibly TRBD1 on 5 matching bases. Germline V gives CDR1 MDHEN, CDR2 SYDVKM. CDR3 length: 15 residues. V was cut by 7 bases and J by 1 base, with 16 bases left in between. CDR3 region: CASTTLRERNTEAFF. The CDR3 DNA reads TGTGCCAGCACCACCCTCAGGGAAAGGAACACTGAAGCTTTCTTT.

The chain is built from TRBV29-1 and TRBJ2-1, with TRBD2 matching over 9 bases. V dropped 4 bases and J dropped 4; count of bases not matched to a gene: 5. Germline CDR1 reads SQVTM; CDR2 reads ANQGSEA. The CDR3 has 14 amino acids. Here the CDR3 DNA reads TGCAGCGTTGTCCAGACTAGCGGTTACAATGAGCAGTTCTTC. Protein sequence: CSVVQTSGYNEQFF.

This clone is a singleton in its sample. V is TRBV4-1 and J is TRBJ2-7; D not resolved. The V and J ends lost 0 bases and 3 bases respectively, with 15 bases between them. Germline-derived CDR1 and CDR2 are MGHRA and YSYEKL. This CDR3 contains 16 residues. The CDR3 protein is CASSQDMVTLGYEQYF. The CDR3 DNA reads TGCGCCAGCAGCCAAGATATGGTAACACTTGGCTACGAGCAGTACTTC.

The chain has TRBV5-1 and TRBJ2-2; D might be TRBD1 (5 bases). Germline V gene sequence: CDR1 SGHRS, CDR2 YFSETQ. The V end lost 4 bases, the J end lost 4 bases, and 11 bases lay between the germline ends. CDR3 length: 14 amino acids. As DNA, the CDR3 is TGCGCCAGCAGCATTGACAGCCCCACCGGGGAGCTGTTTTTT. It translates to CASSIDSPTGELFF. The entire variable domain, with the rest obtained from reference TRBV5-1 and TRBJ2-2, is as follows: KAGVTQTPRYLIKTRGQQVTLSCSPISGHRSVSWYQQTPGQGLQFLFEYFSETQRNKGNFPGRFSGRQFSNSRSEMNVSTLELGDSALYLCASSIDSPTGELFFGEGSRLTVL.

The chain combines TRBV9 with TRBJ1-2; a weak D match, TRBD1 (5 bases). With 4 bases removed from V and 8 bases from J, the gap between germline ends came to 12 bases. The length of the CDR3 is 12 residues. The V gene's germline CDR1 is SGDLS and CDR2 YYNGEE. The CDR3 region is CASSTGDSGYTF. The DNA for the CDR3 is TGTGCCAGCAGCACTGGGGACTCAGGCTACACCTTC.

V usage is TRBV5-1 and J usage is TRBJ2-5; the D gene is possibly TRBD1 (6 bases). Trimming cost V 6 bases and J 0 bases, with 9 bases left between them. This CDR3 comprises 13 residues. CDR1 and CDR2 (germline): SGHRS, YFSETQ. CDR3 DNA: TGCGCCAGCACCGGGACATACCAAGAGACCCAGTACTTC. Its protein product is CASTGTYQETQYF.

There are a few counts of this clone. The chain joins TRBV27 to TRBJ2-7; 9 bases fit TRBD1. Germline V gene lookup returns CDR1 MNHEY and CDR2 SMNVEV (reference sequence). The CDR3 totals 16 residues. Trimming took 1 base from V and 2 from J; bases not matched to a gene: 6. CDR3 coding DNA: TGTGCCAGCAGTTTATGGGGACAGGGCGGGGCCTACGAGCAGTACTTC. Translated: CASSLWGQGGAYEQYF.

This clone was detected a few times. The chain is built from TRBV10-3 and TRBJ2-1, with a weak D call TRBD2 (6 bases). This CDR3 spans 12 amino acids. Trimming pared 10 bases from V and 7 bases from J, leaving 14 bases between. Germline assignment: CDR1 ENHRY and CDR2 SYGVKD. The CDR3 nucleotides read TGTGCCACCGCCCGGGAGATAAATGAGCAGTTCTTC. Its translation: CATAREINEQFF.

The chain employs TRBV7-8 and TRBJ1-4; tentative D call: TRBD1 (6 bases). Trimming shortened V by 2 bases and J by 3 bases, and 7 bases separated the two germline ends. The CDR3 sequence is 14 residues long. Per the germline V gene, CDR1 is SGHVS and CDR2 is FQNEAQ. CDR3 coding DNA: TGTGCCAGCAGCTTATCAGGGGCTAATGAAAAACTGTTTTTT. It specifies CASSLSGANEKLFF. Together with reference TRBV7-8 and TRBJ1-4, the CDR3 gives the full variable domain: GAGVSQSPRYKVAKRGQDVALRCDPISGHVSLFWYQQALGQGPEFLTYFQNEAQLDKSGLPSDRFFAERPEGSVSTLKIQRTQQEDSAVYLCASSLSGANEKLFFGSGTQLSVL.

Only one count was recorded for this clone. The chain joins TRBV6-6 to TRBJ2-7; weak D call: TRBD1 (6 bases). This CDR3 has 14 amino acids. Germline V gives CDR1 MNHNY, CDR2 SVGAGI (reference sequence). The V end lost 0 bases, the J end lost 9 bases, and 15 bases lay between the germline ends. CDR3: CASSYSLRDTAQYF. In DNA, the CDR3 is TGTGCCAGCAGTTACTCGCTCCGGGACACGGCGCAGTACTTC.

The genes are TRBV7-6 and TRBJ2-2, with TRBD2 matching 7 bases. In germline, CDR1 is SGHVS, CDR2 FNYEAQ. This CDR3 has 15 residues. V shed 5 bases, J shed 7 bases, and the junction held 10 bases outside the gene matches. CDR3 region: CASSPRTSLGGELFF. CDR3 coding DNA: TGTGCCAGCAGCCCACGGACTAGTTTAGGCGGGGAGCTGTTTTTT. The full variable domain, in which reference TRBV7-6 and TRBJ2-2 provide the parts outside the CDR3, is GAGVSQSPRYKVTKRGQDVALRCDPISGHVSLYWYRQALGQGPEFLTYFNYEAQQDKSGLPNDRFSAERPEGSISTLTIQRTEQRDSAMYRCASSPRTSLGGELFFGEGSRLTVL.

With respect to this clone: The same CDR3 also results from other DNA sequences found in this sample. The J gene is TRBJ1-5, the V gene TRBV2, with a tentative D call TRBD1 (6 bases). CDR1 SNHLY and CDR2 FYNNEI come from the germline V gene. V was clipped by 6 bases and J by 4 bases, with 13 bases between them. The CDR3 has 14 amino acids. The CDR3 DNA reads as TGTGCCAGCAGCCTACAGGGTGGGAATCAGCCCCAGCATTTT. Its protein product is CASSLQGGNQPQHF.

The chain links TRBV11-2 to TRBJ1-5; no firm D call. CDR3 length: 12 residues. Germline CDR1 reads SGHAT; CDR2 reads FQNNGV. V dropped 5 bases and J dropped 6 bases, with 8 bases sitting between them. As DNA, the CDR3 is TGTGCCAGCAGCCACGAGGGTCAGCCCCAGCATTTT. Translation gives CASSHEGQPQHF.

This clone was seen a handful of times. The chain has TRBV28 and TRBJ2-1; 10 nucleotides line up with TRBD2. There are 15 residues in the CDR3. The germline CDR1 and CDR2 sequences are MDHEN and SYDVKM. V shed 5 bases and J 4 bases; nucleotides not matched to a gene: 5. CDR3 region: CASSASGSPYNEQFF. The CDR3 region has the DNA TGTGCCAGCAGTGCTAGCGGGAGCCCGTACAATGAGCAGTTCTTC.

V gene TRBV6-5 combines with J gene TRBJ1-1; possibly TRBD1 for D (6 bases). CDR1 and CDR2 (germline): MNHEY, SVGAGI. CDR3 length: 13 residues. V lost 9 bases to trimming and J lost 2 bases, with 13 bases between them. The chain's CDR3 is CASKDRRNTEAFF. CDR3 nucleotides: TGTGCCAGTAAGGACAGACGAAACACTGAAGCTTTCTTT.

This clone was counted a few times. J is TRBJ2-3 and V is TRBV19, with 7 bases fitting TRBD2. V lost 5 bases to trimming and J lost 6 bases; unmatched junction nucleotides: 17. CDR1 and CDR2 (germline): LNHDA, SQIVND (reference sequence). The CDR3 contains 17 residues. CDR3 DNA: TGTGCCAGTAGTCCCCCCCCGGGACGCGGGGGAATGGATACGCAGTATTTT. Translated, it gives CASSPPPGRGGMDTQYF.

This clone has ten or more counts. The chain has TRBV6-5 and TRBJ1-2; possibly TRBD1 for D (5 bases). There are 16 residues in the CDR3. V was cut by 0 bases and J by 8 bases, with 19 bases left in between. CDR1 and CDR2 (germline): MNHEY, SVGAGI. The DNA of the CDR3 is TGTGCCAGCAGTTACTCGATTGTGGCAGGAGGGGACGGCTACACCTTC. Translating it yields CASSYSIVAGGDGYTF.

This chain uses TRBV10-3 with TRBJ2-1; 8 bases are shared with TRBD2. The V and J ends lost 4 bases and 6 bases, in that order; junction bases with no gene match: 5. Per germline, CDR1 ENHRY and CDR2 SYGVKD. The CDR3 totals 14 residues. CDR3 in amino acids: CAISAGGPINEQFF. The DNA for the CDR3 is TGTGCCATCAGTGCGGGAGGGCCTATCAATGAGCAGTTCTTC.

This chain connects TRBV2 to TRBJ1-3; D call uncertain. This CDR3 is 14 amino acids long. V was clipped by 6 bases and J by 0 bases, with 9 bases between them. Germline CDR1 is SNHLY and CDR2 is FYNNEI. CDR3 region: CASSPAGSGNTIYF. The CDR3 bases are TGTGCCAGCAGCCCCGCGGGCTCTGGAAACACCATATATTTT. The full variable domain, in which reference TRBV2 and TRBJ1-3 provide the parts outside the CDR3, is EPEVTQTPSHQVTQMGQEVILRCVPISNHLYFYWYRQILGQKVEFLVSFYNNEISEKSEIFDDQFSVERPDGSNFTLKIRSTKLEDSAMYFCASSPAGSGNTIYFGEGSWLTVV.